Shown below are 5 T cell receptor beta chains from a single sample sequenced in a study of shared clonotypes between healthy human individuals (dated by TCRdb to the early 2020s). The library was prepared using the immunoSEQ multiplex PCR assay. Drawn from immuneACCESS, this table holds only the in-frame rearrangements with V and J called that TCRdb kept. Clones are partly lost; checked studies trace under half to an unresolved V gene and leave the rest unexplained. The sample includes over 1.5 million clones, with around 98% observed a single time. Together, the top ten hold around 0.45% of the sample. Sequences were obtained from naive CD4+ T cells sorted from blood. The cell subset or site label of this sample denotes: CD45RA+ positively selected. The origin of the receptors is a young man in good health.

The J gene is TRBJ2-2, the V gene TRBV5-1; D is unclear. The CDR3 loop spans 15 amino acids. Per germline, CDR1 SGHRS and CDR2 YFSETQ. The V end lost 0 bases, the J end lost 4 bases, and 10 bases lay between the germline ends. CDR3 DNA sequence: TGCGCCAGCAGCTTGGGCGCGAGGTTCACCGGGGAGCTGTTTTTT. Encoded protein: CASSLGARFTGELFF.

The CDR3 region is CASSAASTDTQYF. The CDR3 bases are TGTGCCAGCAGTGCCGCCTCCACAGATACGCAGTATTTT. The rearrangement joins TRBV28 to TRBJ2-3; D unresolved. The V and J ends lost 5 bases and 2 bases respectively, with 8 bases between them. The CDR3 length is 13 residues. CDR1 and CDR2 from the germline V gene are MDHEN and SYDVKM.

In its sample, this clone was seen once. The chain links TRBV6-1 to TRBJ2-1; D is ambiguous. From germline, CDR1 is MNHNS and CDR2 SASEGT. The CDR3 spans 13 residues. Trimming took 8 bases from V and 4 from J, leaving 12 bases between them. CDR3 coding DNA: TGTGCCAGCTCGGCTGGCCAATACAATGAGCAGTTCTTC. It codes for CASSAGQYNEQFF.

The CDR3 region is CASSHEGANTEAFF. The DNA of the CDR3 is TGTGCCAGCTCACACGAGGGCGCGAACACTGAAGCTTTCTTT. This chain uses TRBV18 with TRBJ1-1; D remains unclear. This CDR3 region has 14 residues. Germline V gene sequence: CDR1 KGHSH, CDR2 LQKENI. The V end was cut by 4 bases, the J end by 1 base, with 10 bases between. The whole variable domain, remainder taken from reference TRBV18 and TRBJ1-1, is NAGVMQNPRHLVRRRGQEARLRCSPMKGHSHVYWYRQLPEEGLKFMVYLQKENIIDESGMPKERFSAEFPKEGPSILRIQQVVRGDSAAYFCASSHEGANTEAFFGQGTRLTVV.

The chain combines TRBV4-1 with TRBJ2-3, with TRBD2 matching over 7 bases. The CDR3 loop spans 15 amino acids. Looked up from germline, CDR1 is MGHRA and CDR2 is YSYEKL. J was trimmed by 3 bases and V by 3 bases; bases with no gene match: 6. The CDR3: CASSHSGGGTDTQYF. CDR3 in DNA: TGCGCCAGCAGCCACTCGGGAGGCGGAACAGATACGCAGTATTTT.